This paragraph reports one T cell receptor (beta chain). Its antigen is not known. V was clipped by 2 bases and J by 7 bases, with 9 bases between them. Germline V gene data show CDR1 as MNHEY and CDR2 as SMNVEV (reference sequence). The CDR3 contains 13 residues. The data belong to a study of cytomegalovirus exposure and HLA in healthy donors. Regarding the study as a whole: In vitro data verified a few CMV-associated chains as specific for CMV antigens.

The primer mix had 60 Vbeta and 13 Jbeta primers. Here immunoSEQ multiplex PCR was the method, and the copy in TCRdb shows in-frame clones only, minus some. The repertoire holds roughly 150,000 clones, 76% seen once, with 3% to 4% in the top ten. The chain couples TRBV27 to TRBJ1-3; D is unresolved. The receptor was isolated from a male donor in good health and CMV-seronegative. Sequencing was carried out using PBMCs. The CDR3 protein is CASSLTRGNTIYF. In nucleotides, the CDR3 is TGTGCCAGCAGTTTAACTCGAGGGAACACCATATATTTT.